Presented here are 30 T cell receptor beta chains from one specimen sequenced in a study of control samples from healthy donors and cancer patients. Assay: immunoSEQ multiplex PCR; the TCRdb copy retains only in-frame clones and omits some. The sample has 78,000 or so clones, roughly 87% seen once. Sequencing input: blood. These TCRs come from a woman aged 45 to 65 in good health.

The V gene is TRBV11-2, the J gene TRBJ2-1; 12 bases match TRBD2. V dropped 3 bases and J dropped 10; count of bases not matched to a gene: 7. The CDR3 is made up of 15 amino acids. In germline, CDR1 is SGHAT, CDR2 FQNNGV. This chain's CDR3 is CASSFTGTSGLEQFF. DNA of the CDR3: TGTGCCAGCAGCTTTACCGGGACTAGCGGGCTAGAGCAGTTCTTC.

The chain has TRBV28 and TRBJ2-1; 9 bases are a match to TRBD2. Germline loops: CDR1 MDHEN, CDR2 SYDVKM. V lost 9 bases to trimming and J lost 1 base; unmatched junction nucleotides: 4. CDR3 length equals 14 residues. The chain's CDR3 is CASQAGGSYNEQFF. In DNA form, the CDR3 reads TGTGCCAGTCAAGCGGGAGGTTCCTACAATGAGCAGTTCTTC. The whole variable domain, remainder taken from reference TRBV28 and TRBJ2-1, is DVKVTQSSRYLVKRTGEKVFLECVQDMDHENMFWYRQDPGLGLRLIYFSYDVKMKEKGDIPEGYSVSREKKERFSLILESASTNQTSMYLCASQAGGSYNEQFFGPGTRLTVL.

The CDR3 is CASSLGDYEQYF. In DNA form, the CDR3 reads TGTGCCAGCAGCTTAGGGGACTACGAGCAGTACTTC. The rearrangement joins TRBV11-2 to TRBJ2-7; D is unresolved. The CDR3 sequence is 12 residues long. Trimming cost V 1 base and J 3 bases, with 4 bases left between them. Germline V gene lookup returns CDR1 SGHAT and CDR2 FQNNGV. The entire variable domain, with the rest obtained from reference TRBV11-2 and TRBJ2-7, is as follows: EAGVAQSPRYKIIEKRQSVAFWCNPISGHATLYWYQQILGQGPKLLIQFQNNGVVDDSQLPKDRFSAERLKGVDSTLKIQPAKLEDSAVYLCASSLGDYEQYFGPGTRLTVT.

The genes are TRBV7-9 and TRBJ1-2; D may be TRBD1 (5 bases). Trimming removed 5 bases at V and 2 bases at J, with 12 bases between. CDR1 is SEHNR, CDR2 FQNEAQ, per germline (reference sequence). The CDR3 is 14 residues long. CDR3 region: CASSLPGGNYGYTF. As DNA, the CDR3 is TGTGCCAGCAGCCTCCCGGGGGGAAACTATGGCTACACCTTC.

The rearrangement joins TRBV30 to TRBJ2-5; D is uncertain. The CDR3 contains 14 residues. V was pared by 3 bases and J by 5 bases, with 16 bases between. Germline V gene sequence: CDR1 GTSNPN, CDR2 SVGIG (reference sequence). In DNA, the CDR3 is TGTGCCTGGAGACGGGTGTCTTATTTGGAGACCCAGTACTTC. Translated: CAWRRVSYLETQYF.

This chain links TRBV6-5 with TRBJ2-7; a possible D gene is TRBD1 (6 bases). Germline lookup yields CDR1 MNHEY and CDR2 SVGAGI. The CDR3 has 13 residues. V was shortened by 8 bases and J by 3 bases, with 14 bases between the two germline ends. The CDR3, as DNA: TGTGCCAGCCGAACGGGACACATCTACGAGCAGTACTTC. Translation: CASRTGHIYEQYF.

The count of this clone is one. The chain recombines TRBV7-9 with TRBJ2-1; tentative D call: TRBD1 (6 bases). This CDR3 is 15 amino acids long. CDR1 SEHNR and CDR2 FQNEAQ come from the germline V gene (reference sequence). V lost 5 bases to trimming and J lost 6 bases, with 17 bases between them. Here the CDR3 reads CASSHSGTSLNEQFF. As DNA, the CDR3 is TGTGCCAGCAGCCATTCAGGGACAAGCCTCAATGAGCAGTTCTTC.

V usage is TRBV10-3 and J usage is TRBJ2-2; 14 bases fit TRBD2. The CDR3 covers 13 residues. V lost 10 bases to trimming and J lost 7 bases; unmatched junction nucleotides: 2. Germline loops: CDR1 ENHRY, CDR2 SYGVKD. CDR3 amino acids: CASGLAGGGELFF. Here the CDR3 DNA reads TGTGCCAGCGGACTAGCGGGAGGCGGGGAGCTGTTTTTT.

The chain employs TRBV18 and TRBJ2-4; 7 nucleotides line up with TRBD2. CDR1 KGHSH and CDR2 LQKENI come from the germline V gene. Trimming removed 3 bases from V and 6 bases from J; junction bases left unmatched: 5. The CDR3 is 14 residues long. The CDR3 DNA reads as TGTGCCAGCTCACCGCGGGAGACCGGAAACATTCAGTACTTC. It yields the protein CASSPRETGNIQYF.

DNA of the CDR3: TGTGCCAGCAGTGAATCGGGCAGGGGTTTTGGCGGTGAGCAGTTCTTC. It specifies CASSESGRGFGGEQFF. V gene TRBV25-1 combines with J gene TRBJ2-1; TRBD1 is a possible D gene (6 bases). V was pared by 1 base and J by 9 bases, with 19 bases between. There are 16 residues in the CDR3. Germline CDR1 is MGHDK and CDR2 is SYGVNS.

The chain recombines TRBV5-1 with TRBJ2-6; TRBD1 matches 7 bases. The CDR3 totals 16 residues. Per germline, CDR1 SGHRS and CDR2 YFSETQ. V shed 6 bases, J shed 0 bases, and the junction held 6 bases outside the gene matches. CDR3 in amino acids: CASIQGPSSGANVLTF. The CDR3 DNA is TGCGCCAGCATACAGGGGCCGAGCTCTGGGGCCAACGTCCTGACTTTC.

The chain couples TRBV27 to TRBJ1-2, with D perhaps matching TRBD1 (5 bases). The CDR3 sequence is 14 residues long. The germline V and J ends were trimmed by 4 bases and 4 bases, with 13 bases remaining between them. Germline CDR1 is MNHEY and CDR2 is SMNVEV (reference sequence). DNA for the CDR3: TGTGCCAGCAGTTACGGAGGGGCTGGCTATGGCTACACCTTC. Protein: CASSYGGAGYGYTF.

The gene calls are TRBV5-4 and TRBJ2-4; D is uncertain. The germline V and J ends were trimmed by 0 bases and 1 base, with 5 bases remaining between them. Germline V gene sequence: CDR1 SGHNT, CDR2 YYREEE (reference sequence). This CDR3 is built from 14 residues. DNA of the CDR3: TGTGCCAGCAGCTTGGCTGGCGCCAAAAACATTCAGTACTTC. Its protein is CASSLAGAKNIQYF.

The V and J genes are TRBV19 and TRBJ1-1; TRBD1 might be the D (6 bases). Germline-derived CDR1 and CDR2 are LNHDA and SQIVND (reference sequence). The CDR3 is 17 residues long. V lost 5 bases and J lost 0, with 19 bases in between. As DNA, the CDR3 is TGTGCCAGTAGTGTCAGGGGACTTCCTAACATGAACACTGAAGCTTTCTTT. Encoded protein: CASSVRGLPNMNTEAFF.

The V and J genes are TRBV27 and TRBJ2-6; possible D gene TRBD1, 6 bases. The CDR3 sequence is 18 residues long. The V end lost 5 bases, the J end lost 0 bases, and 17 bases lay between the germline ends. Germline V CDR1 and CDR2: MNHEY, SMNVEV (reference sequence). The CDR3 DNA reads TGTGCCAGCAGTACCCCGACAGGACCCTCCTCTGGGGCCAACGTCCTGACTTTC. Encoded protein: CASSTPTGPSSGANVLTF.

The chain uses TRBV28 and TRBJ2-7; possible D gene TRBD1, 7 bases. V was shortened by 3 bases and J by 4 bases, with 13 bases between the two germline ends. Germline CDR1 reads MDHEN; CDR2 reads SYDVKM. The length of the CDR3 is 14 residues. Written as DNA, the CDR3 is TGTGCCAGCAGTTTGGAGGGGGCAAAATACGAGCAGTACTTC. Translation gives CASSLEGAKYEQYF.

V usage is TRBV28 and J usage is TRBJ1-2, with unresolved D. V gave up 7 bases and J gave up 0 bases, with 6 bases separating them. The CDR3 totals 12 residues. CDR1 and CDR2 (germline): MDHEN, SYDVKM. Here the CDR3 reads CASTSANYGYTF. The DNA for the CDR3 is TGTGCCAGCACCTCAGCTAACTATGGCTACACCTTC.

The V gene is TRBV27, the J gene TRBJ2-2, with D perhaps matching TRBD2 (5 bases). Trimming removed 3 bases from V and 3 bases from J, with 11 bases in between. Looked up from germline, CDR1 is MNHEY and CDR2 is SMNVEV (reference sequence). This CDR3 has 15 residues. In nucleotides, the CDR3 is TGTGCCAGCAGTTTGAGAGGGCCGGACACCGGGGAGCTGTTTTTT. It encodes CASSLRGPDTGELFF.

The rearrangement uses TRBV7-8 and TRBJ1-6; no firm D call. There are 15 residues in the CDR3. Germline assignment: CDR1 SGHVS and CDR2 FQNEAQ. The V and J ends lost 2 bases and 7 bases respectively, with 12 bases between them. The CDR3 here is CASSLIRPGNSPLHF. Here the CDR3 DNA reads TGTGCCAGCAGCTTAATTCGGCCAGGCAATTCACCCCTCCACTTT.

The genes are TRBV5-6 and TRBJ1-2; 11 bases fit TRBD1. Germline V gene data show CDR1 as SGHDT and CDR2 as YYEEEE. This CDR3 contains 14 residues. V dropped 6 bases and J dropped 6; count of bases not matched to a gene: 7. CDR3 residues: CASTQRTGGNGYTF. The CDR3 DNA follows: TGTGCCAGCACACAACGGACAGGGGGCAATGGCTACACCTTC.

V usage is TRBV10-3 and J usage is TRBJ1-5; D uncertain. Germline loops: CDR1 ENHRY, CDR2 SYGVKD. CDR3 length equals 15 residues. Deletions cut 6 bases from V and 0 bases from J, with 12 bases between. Here the CDR3 reads CAIRPGPYSNQPQHF. CDR3 in DNA: TGTGCCATCAGGCCGGGTCCATATAGCAATCAGCCCCAGCATTTT.

The CDR3 sequence: CSAAKPGQATYEQYF. For the CDR3, the DNA is TGCAGCGCCGCTAAACCGGGACAGGCGACCTACGAGCAGTACTTC. The V gene is TRBV29-1, the J gene TRBJ2-7, with 8 bases matching TRBD1. The V gene's germline CDR1 is SQVTM and CDR2 ANQGSEA. This CDR3 has 15 amino acids. Unmatched junction bases numbered 13, after V lost 7 bases and J lost 2 bases.

The gene calls are TRBV5-1 and TRBJ2-1, with 14 nucleotides matching TRBD2. Germline V gives CDR1 SGHRS, CDR2 YFSETQ. J was trimmed by 7 bases and V by 2 bases; bases with no gene match: 8. The CDR3 has 17 residues. The DNA of the CDR3 is TGCGCCAGCAGCTTAGGACTAGCGGGAGGAACTAGTAATGAGCAGTTCTTC. It encodes CASSLGLAGGTSNEQFF.

V usage is TRBV2 and J usage is TRBJ1-4; no reliable D call. The CDR3 consists of 12 residues. Germline V gene lookup returns CDR1 SNHLY and CDR2 FYNNEI. V was pared by 9 bases and J by 4 bases, with 9 bases between. CDR3 loop: CARGMINEKLFF. The CDR3 nucleotides read TGTGCCAGGGGGATGATTAATGAAAAACTGTTTTTT.

This sequence joins TRBV7-6 and TRBJ2-1; 12 bases fit TRBD2. CDR1 is SGHVS and CDR2 is FNYEAQ in the germline V gene. The ends lost 5 bases at V and 6 bases at J; junction bases unmatched: 5. CDR3 length: 15 residues. The CDR3 bases are TGTGCCAGCAGCCCTTCTAGCGGGAGGGCCAATGAGCAGTTCTTC. It encodes CASSPSSGRANEQFF.

J is TRBJ2-1 and V is TRBV6-5; 8 nucleotides align to TRBD2. Trimming took 9 bases from V and 7 from J; bases not matched to a gene: 11. Germline V gene sequence: CDR1 MNHEY, CDR2 SVGAGI. The CDR3 has 14 amino acids. This CDR3 reads CARKIRLAKNEQFF. CDR3 nucleotide sequence: TGTGCCAGAAAAATAAGACTAGCGAAGAATGAGCAGTTCTTC.

The V gene is TRBV30, the J gene TRBJ1-3; D not certain. The CDR3 has 12 amino acids. Germline V gives CDR1 GTSNPN, CDR2 SVGIG (reference sequence). The V end lost 3 bases, the J end lost 8 bases, and 11 bases lay between the germline ends. CDR3 residues: CAWREGGDTIYF. In nucleotides, the CDR3 is TGTGCCTGGAGGGAGGGAGGCGACACCATATATTTT.

The chain carries TRBV6-6 and TRBJ1-3; maybe TRBD1 (5 bases). CDR1 and CDR2 from the germline V gene are MNHNY and SVGAGI (reference sequence). The CDR3 totals 15 residues. V was clipped by 6 bases and J by 2 bases, with 14 bases between them. CDR3 bases: TGTGCCAGCAGCCCCAAGGGGTCTGCTGGAAACACCATATATTTT. Its protein is CASSPKGSAGNTIYF.

The genes are TRBV27 and TRBJ1-1; TRBD1 matches 7 bases. The V segment lost 8 bases and the J segment 1 base; nucleotides outside the gene matches: 4. CDR3 size: 13 residues. The germline CDR1 and CDR2 sequences are MNHEY and SMNVEV (reference sequence). This chain's CDR3 is CASLGTENTEAFF. The CDR3 nucleotides are TGTGCCAGCCTCGGGACAGAGAACACTGAAGCTTTCTTT.

This sequence joins TRBV4-1 and TRBJ2-1, with 12 bases aligning to TRBD2. The CDR3 runs to 16 residues. V gave up 4 bases and J gave up 6 bases; unmatched junction bases: 7. Germline values: CDR1 MGHRA, CDR2 YSYEKL. This chain's CDR3 is CASSRSSGRAGNEQFF. In DNA form, the CDR3 reads TGCGCCAGCAGCCGATCTAGCGGGAGGGCCGGCAATGAGCAGTTCTTC.